This TCR beta chain derives from a study of vaccination effects on CD4 cells after COVID-19. Study at large: A few million PBMC were placed in each well, which was supplemented with roughly 10 IU/ml IL-2 and roughly 10 ug/ml peptides.

The CDR3 is 17 amino acids. Looked up from germline, CDR1 is MGHDK and CDR2 is SYGVNS. Trimming took off 5 bases at V and 0 bases at J, with 17 bases between the two ends. An approximately 10-day culture period preceded the isolation of CD4+ T cells. The protocol was immunoSEQ multiplex PCR, while the TCRdb copy is restricted to in-frame clones and leaves out a portion. Of approximately 40,000 clones in the sample, roughly 87% were seen once. With respect to this clone: Antigen: not known.

This chain uses TRBV25-1 with TRBJ1-3; D remains ambiguous. This specimen consisted of CD4+ T cells from PBMCs cultured without peptide, obtained before COVID-19 vaccination. The sequence was collected from a human donor who received a COVID-19 vaccine. The CDR3 coding sequence is TGTGCCAGCAGTCCCGTCACTGGCAAACACTCTGGAAACACCATATATTTT. Its translation: CASSPVTGKHSGNTIYF.